Presented here are 4 T cell receptor beta chains from one specimen sequenced in a study of T cell responses to AZD1222 COVID-19 vaccine. TCRdb's copy holds only in-frame clones and misses some; the assay was immunoSEQ multiplex PCR. The repertoire holds about 67,000 clones, with 84% as singletons. The source material was peripheral blood, sampled on day 0 of AZD1222 vaccination. Source of these receptors: an adult in good health.

The chain couples TRBV2 to TRBJ1-1, with D perhaps matching TRBD1 (5 bases). Germline V gene data show CDR1 as SNHLY and CDR2 as FYNNEI. Trimming removed 6 bases from V and 0 bases from J, with 14 bases in between. The CDR3 loop spans 15 amino acids. CDR3: CASSGGRAMNTEAFF. In DNA, the CDR3 is TGTGCCAGCAGCGGCGGCAGGGCAATGAACACTGAAGCTTTCTTT. The full variable domain, its missing parts supplied by reference TRBV2 and TRBJ1-1, is EPEVTQTPSHQVTQMGQEVILRCVPISNHLYFYWYRQILGQKVEFLVSFYNNEISEKSEIFDDQFSVERPDGSNFTLKIRSTKLEDSAMYFCASSGGRAMNTEAFFGQGTRLTVV.

To note about this clone: Other DNA sequences in the sample encode the same CDR3. The chain couples TRBV27 to TRBJ2-1; 8 nucleotides line up with TRBD1. Trimming cost V 4 bases and J 4 bases; bases outside gene matches: 6. The germline gives CDR1 MNHEY, CDR2 SMNVEV (reference sequence). The CDR3 consists of 15 residues. CDR3 region: CASSSRTGSYNEQFF. CDR3 bases: TGTGCCAGCAGTTCCAGGACAGGGAGTTACAATGAGCAGTTCTTC.

V usage is TRBV5-1 and J usage is TRBJ2-3; 9 nucleotides match TRBD1. The V and J ends lost 5 bases and 1 base, in that order; junction bases with no gene match: 2. The germline gives CDR1 SGHRS, CDR2 YFSETQ. The CDR3 contains 14 residues. The DNA of the CDR3 is TGCGCCAGCAGGAGGACAGGGGGCACAGATACGCAGTATTTT. Translation gives CASRRTGGTDTQYF.

V and J are TRBV10-3 and TRBJ2-7, with D tentatively TRBD2 (6 bases). The CDR3 contains 12 residues. Germline values: CDR1 ENHRY, CDR2 SYGVKD. The V gene lost 7 bases and the J gene lost 3 bases, with 10 bases spanning the gap. The CDR3 loop is CAITSGSYEQYF. In DNA form, the CDR3 reads TGTGCCATCACTTCCGGGAGCTACGAGCAGTACTTC.